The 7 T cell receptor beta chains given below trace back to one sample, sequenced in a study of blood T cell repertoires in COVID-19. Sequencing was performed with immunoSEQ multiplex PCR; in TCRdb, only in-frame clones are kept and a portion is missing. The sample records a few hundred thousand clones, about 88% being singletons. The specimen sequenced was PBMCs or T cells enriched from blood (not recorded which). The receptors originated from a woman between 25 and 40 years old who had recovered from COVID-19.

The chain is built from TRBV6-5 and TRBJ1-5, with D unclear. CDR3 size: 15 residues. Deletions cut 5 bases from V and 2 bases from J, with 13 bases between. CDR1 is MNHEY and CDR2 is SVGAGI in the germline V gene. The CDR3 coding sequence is TGTGCCAGCAGTACCCAGTCTTCTGGCAATCAGCCCCAGCATTTT. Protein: CASSTQSSGNQPQHF.

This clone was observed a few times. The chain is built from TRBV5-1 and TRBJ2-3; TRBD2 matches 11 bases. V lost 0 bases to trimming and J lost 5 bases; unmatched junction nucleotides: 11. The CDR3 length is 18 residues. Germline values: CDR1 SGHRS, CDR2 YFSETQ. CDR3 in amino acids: CASSLEGTSGLVQDTQYF. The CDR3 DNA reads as TGCGCCAGCAGCTTGGAAGGGACTAGCGGTTTAGTACAAGATACGCAGTATTTT.

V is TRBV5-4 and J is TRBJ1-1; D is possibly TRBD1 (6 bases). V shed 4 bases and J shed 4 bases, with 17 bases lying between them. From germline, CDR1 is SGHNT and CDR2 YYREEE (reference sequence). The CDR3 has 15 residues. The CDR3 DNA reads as TGTGCCAGCAGCCCCCGCGGGGGCGCGGGCACTGAAGCTTTCTTT. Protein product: CASSPRGGAGTEAFF. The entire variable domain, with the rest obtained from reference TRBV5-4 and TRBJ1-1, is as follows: ETGVTQSPTHLIKTRGQQVTLRCSSQSGHNTVSWYQQALGQGPQFIFQYYREEENGRGNFPPRFSGLQFPNYSSELNVNALELDDSALYLCASSPRGGAGTEAFFGQGTRLTVV.

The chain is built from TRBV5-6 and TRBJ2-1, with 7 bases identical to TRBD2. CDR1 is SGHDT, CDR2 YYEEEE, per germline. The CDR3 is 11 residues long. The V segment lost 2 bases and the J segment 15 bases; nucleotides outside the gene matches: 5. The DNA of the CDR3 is TGTGCCAGCAGCTTTAGCGGGTTCAGGTTCTTC. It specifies CASSFSGFRFF.

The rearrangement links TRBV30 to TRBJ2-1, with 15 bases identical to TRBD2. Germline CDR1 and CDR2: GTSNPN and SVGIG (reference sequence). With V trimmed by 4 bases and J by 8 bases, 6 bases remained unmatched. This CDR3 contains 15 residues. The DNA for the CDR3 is TGTGCCTGGACCTCGGGACTAGCGGGGGGCCATGAGCAGTTCTTC. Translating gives CAWTSGLAGGHEQFF.

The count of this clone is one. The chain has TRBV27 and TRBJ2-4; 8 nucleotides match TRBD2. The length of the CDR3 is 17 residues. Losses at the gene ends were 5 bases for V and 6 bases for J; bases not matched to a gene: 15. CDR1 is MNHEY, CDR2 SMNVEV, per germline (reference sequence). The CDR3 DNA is TGTGCCAGCAGTCCCCTCCTAACGGGGGGGGCCGCAAACATTCAGTACTTC. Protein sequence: CASSPLLTGGAANIQYF.

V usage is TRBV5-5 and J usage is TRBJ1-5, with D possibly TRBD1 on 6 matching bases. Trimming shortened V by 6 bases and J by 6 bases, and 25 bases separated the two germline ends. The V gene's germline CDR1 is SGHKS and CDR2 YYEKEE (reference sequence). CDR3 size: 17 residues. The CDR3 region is CASTSRGGTPLGQPQHF. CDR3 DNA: TGTGCCAGCACCTCGCGGGGGGGCACCCCTCTCGGTCAGCCCCAGCATTTT.